This T cell receptor beta chain came from a study of T cells after yellow fever vaccination. This clonotype has at least ten counts. Its antigen remains unidentified. UMIs were added to TCR cDNA along with a universal primer site when it was made by 5'RACE template switching. TCRdb re-analysed the 5' RACE reads in MiXCR, keeping a single row per CDR3 protein. In the table there are a few hundred thousand distinct CDR3 sequences, approximately 4% of which are singletons. Study findings and constraints: Weaker in magnitude, the secondary response showed a faster peak on day 5 versus 15. Abundant clonotypes from the bulk population could contaminate FACS-sorted repertoires. A large majority of primary-vaccination clones showed up again after the booster (approximately 96% CD4, around 85% CD8).

The CDR3 consists of 11 residues. Between the trimmed V and J ends, which lost 2 bases and 8 bases, there was a span of 6 bases. This material consisted of PBMCs, taken 5 days after the yellow fever booster vaccination. The TCR comes from a man younger than 35 who received the YFV17D yellow fever vaccine. The chain employs TRBV12-3 or TRBV12-4 and TRBJ1-2; D perhaps matches TRBD1 (6 bases). The CDR3 bases are TGTGCCAGCAGTTTAAGGGGGGGCTACACCTTC. Translation: CASSLRGGYTF.